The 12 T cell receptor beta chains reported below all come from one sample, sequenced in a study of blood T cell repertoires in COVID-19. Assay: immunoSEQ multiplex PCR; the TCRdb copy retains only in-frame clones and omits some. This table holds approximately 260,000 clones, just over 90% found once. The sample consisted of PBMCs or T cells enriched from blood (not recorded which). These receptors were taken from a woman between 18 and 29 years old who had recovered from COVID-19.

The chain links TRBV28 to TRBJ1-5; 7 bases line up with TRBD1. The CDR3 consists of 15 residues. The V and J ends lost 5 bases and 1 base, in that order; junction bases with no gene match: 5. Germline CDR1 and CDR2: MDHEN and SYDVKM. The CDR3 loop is CASSPHRGSNQPQHF. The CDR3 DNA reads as TGTGCCAGCAGTCCCCACAGGGGAAGCAATCAGCCCCAGCATTTT.

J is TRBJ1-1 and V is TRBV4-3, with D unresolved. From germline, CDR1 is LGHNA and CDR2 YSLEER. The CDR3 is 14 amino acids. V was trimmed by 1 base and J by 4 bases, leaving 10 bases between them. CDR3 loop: CASSQAGVSTEAFF. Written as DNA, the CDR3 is TGCGCCAGCAGCCAAGCCGGGGTATCCACTGAAGCTTTCTTT.

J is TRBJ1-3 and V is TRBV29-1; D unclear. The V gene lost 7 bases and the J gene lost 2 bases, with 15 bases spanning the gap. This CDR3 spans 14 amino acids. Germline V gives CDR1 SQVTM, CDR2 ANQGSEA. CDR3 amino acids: CSAEPASPGNTIYF. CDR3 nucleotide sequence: TGCAGCGCCGAGCCTGCATCGCCTGGAAACACCATATATTTT. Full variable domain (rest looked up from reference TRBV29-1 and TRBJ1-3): SAVISQKPSRDICQRGTSLTIQCQVDSQVTMMFWYRQQPGQSLTLIATANQGSEATYESGFVIDKFPISRPNLTFSTLTVSNMSPEDSSIYLCSAEPASPGNTIYFGEGSWLTVV.

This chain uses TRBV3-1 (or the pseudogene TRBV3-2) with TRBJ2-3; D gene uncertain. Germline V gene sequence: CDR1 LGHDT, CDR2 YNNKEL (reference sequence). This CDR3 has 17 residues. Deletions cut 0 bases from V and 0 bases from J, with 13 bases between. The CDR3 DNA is TGTGCCAGCAGCCAAGATCCCCTCGGCGGAAGCACAGATACGCAGTATTTT. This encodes CASSQDPLGGSTDTQYF.

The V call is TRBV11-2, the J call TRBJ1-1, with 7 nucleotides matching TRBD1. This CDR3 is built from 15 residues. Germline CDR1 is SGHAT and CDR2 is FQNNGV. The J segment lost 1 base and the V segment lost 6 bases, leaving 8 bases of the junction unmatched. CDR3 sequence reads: CASSYWTGENTEAFF. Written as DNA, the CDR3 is TGTGCCAGCAGTTATTGGACAGGCGAGAACACTGAAGCTTTCTTT. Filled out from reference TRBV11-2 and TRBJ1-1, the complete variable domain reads EAGVAQSPRYKIIEKRQSVAFWCNPISGHATLYWYQQILGQGPKLLIQFQNNGVVDDSQLPKDRFSAERLKGVDSTLKIQPAKLEDSAVYLCASSYWTGENTEAFFGQGTRLTVV.

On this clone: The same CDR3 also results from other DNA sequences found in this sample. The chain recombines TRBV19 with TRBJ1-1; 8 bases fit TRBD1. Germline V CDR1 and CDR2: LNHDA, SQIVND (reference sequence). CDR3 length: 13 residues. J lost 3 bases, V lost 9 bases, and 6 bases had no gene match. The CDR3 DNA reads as TGTGCCAGCGACAGGGGTCAGGACACTGAAGCTTTCTTT. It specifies CASDRGQDTEAFF.

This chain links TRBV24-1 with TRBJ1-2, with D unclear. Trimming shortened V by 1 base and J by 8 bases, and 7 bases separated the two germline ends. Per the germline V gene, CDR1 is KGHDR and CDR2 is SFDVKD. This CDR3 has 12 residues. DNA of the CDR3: TGTGCCACCAGTGATTTCCGTCGGGGCTACACCTTC. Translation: CATSDFRRGYTF.

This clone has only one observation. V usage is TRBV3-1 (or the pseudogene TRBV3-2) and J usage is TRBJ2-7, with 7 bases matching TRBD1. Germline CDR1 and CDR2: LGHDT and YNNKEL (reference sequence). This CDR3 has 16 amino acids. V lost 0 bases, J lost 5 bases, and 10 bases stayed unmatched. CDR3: CASSQDLYRGIHEQYF. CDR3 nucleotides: TGTGCCAGCAGCCAAGACCTTTACAGGGGAATCCACGAGCAGTACTTC.

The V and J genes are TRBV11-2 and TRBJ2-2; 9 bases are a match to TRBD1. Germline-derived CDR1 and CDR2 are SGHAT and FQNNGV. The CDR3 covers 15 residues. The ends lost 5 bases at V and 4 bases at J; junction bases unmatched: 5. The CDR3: CASSTGTGTTGELFF. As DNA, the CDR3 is TGTGCCAGCAGCACCGGGACAGGGACCACCGGGGAGCTGTTTTTT.

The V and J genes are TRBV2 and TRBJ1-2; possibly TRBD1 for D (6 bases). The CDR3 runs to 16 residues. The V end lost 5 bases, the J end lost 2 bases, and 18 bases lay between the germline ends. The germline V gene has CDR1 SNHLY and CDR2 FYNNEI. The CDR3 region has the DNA TGTGCCAGCAGTCTTACCCCAACAGGGCTAAACTATGGCTACACCTTC. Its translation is CASSLTPTGLNYGYTF.

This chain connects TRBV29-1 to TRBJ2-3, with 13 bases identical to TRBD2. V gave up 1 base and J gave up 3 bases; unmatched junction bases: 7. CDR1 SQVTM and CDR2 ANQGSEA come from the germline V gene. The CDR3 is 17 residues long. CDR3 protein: CSVEGTSGGKCTDTQYF. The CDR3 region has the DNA TGCAGCGTTGAAGGGACTAGCGGGGGTAAGTGTACAGATACGCAGTATTTT.

DNA of the CDR3: TGTGCCAGCTCACCACCGGTGCAGAAGATGAACACTGAAGCTTTCTTT. As protein: CASSPPVQKMNTEAFF. This chain joins TRBV18 and TRBJ1-1; D not resolved. Trimming took off 0 bases at V and 0 bases at J, with 11 bases between the two ends. The CDR3 totals 16 residues. CDR1 and CDR2 (germline): KGHSH, LQKENI. The whole variable domain, remainder taken from reference TRBV18 and TRBJ1-1, is NAGVMQNPRHLVRRRGQEARLRCSPMKGHSHVYWYRQLPEEGLKFMVYLQKENIIDESGMPKERFSAEFPKEGPSILRIQQVVRGDSAAYFCASSPPVQKMNTEAFFGQGTRLTVV.